This TCR beta chain was sequenced during a study of STAT3 mutations in large granular lymphocyte leukemia. Study overall: Roughly half the longitudinally sequenced T-LGLL patients had canonical STAT3 mutations. Immunosuppressive therapy was given to more than half of T-LGLL patients. Findings of the study overall: In some patients, a small highly pathogenic clone possibly went undetected. At least one immunodominant TCR beta clonotype appeared in every T-cell large granular lymphocyte leukemia patient. Some patients had dominant TCR clones larger than their STAT3 mutant burden.

Produced via immunoSEQ multiplex PCR; TCRdb's table is partial and in-frame only. The top ten clones hold roughly 31% of a sample with 10,000 to 15,000 clones, about nine tenths of them seen once. About this clone: The antigen remains unidentified.

Trimming cost V 1 base and J 5 bases, with 12 bases left between them. The germline gives CDR1 GTSNPN, CDR2 SVGIG (reference sequence). This CDR3 is built from 13 residues. The chain uses TRBV30 and TRBJ2-7; D might be TRBD1 or TRBD2, each matching 5 bases. Sequencing was performed on peripheral blood mononuclear cells. The sequence came from a man aged 40-49 years with T-cell large granular lymphocyte leukemia. Some clones in this sample may be carry-over from other donors' samples. CDR3 bases: TGTGCCTGGAGTGATACCGGGGCCGACGAGCAGTACTTC. Translation: CAWSDTGADEQYF.